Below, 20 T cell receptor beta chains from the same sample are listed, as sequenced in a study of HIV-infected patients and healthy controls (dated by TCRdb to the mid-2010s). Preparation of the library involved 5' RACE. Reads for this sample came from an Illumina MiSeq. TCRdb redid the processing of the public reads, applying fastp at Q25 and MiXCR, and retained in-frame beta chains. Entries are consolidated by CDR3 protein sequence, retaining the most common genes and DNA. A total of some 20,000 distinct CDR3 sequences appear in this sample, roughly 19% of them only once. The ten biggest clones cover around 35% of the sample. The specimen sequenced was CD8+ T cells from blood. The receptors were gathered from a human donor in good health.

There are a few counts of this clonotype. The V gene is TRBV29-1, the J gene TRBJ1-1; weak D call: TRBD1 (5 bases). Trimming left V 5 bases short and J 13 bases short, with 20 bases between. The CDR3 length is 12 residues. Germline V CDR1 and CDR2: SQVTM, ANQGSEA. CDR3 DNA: TGCAGCGTTTATGGGGGGGGAAAAGGGATTTTCTTT. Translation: CSVYGGGKGIFF.

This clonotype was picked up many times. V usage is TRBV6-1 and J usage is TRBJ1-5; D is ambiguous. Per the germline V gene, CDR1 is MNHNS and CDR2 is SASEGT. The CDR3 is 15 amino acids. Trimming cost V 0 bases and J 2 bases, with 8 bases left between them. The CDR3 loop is CASSEAYGGNQPQHF. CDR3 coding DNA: TGTGCCAGCAGTGAAGCGTACGGTGGCAATCAGCCCCAGCATTTT.

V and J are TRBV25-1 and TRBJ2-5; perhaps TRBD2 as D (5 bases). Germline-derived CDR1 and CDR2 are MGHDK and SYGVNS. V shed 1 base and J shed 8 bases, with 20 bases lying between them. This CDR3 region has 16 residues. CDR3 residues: CASSEFGPIMPGTQYF. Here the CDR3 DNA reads TGTGCCAGCAGTGAATTTGGCCCTATTATGCCGGGAACCCAGTACTTC. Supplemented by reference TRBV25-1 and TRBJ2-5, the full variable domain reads EADIYQTPRYLVIGTGKKITLECSQTMGHDKMYWYQQDPGMELHLIHYSYGVNSTEKGDLSSESTVSRIRTEHFPLTLESARPSHTSQYLCASSEFGPIMPGTQYFGPGTRLLVL.

Here the CDR3 DNA reads TGCGCCAGCAGCCTTTTCGGCCAGGGGTCCCACGAGCAGTACTTC. Amino acids: CASSLFGQGSHEQYF. This chain uses TRBV4-1 with TRBJ2-7, with D maybe TRBD1 (6 bases). Trimming cost V 4 bases and J 5 bases, with 18 bases left between them. This CDR3 spans 15 amino acids. Germline V lookup: CDR1 MGHRA, CDR2 YSYEKL.

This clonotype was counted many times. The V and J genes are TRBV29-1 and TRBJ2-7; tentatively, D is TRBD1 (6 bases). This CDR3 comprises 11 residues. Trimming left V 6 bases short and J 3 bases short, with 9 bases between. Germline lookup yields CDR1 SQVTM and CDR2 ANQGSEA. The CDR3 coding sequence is TGCAGCGTCCAGACAGGCTACGAGCAGTACTTC. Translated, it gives CSVQTGYEQYF.

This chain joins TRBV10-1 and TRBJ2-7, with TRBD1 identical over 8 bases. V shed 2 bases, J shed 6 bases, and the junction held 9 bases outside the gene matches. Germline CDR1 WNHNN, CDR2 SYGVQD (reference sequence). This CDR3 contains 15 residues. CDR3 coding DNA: TGCGCCAGCAGTGAGCACCCGACAGGGGAGCGCGAGCAGTACTTC. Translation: CASSEHPTGEREQYF.

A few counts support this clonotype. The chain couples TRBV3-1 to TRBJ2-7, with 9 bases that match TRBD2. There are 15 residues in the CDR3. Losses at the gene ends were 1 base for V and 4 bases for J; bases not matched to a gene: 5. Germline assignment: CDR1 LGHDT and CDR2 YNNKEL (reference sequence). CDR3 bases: TGTGCCAGCAGCCAAGTAGCGGGAGAGGGTTACGAGCAGTACTTC. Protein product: CASSQVAGEGYEQYF.

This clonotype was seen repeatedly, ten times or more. In DNA form, the CDR3 reads TGTGCCAGCAGTTACCGTGGAATTGGCAATGAGCAGTTCTTC. This encodes CASSYRGIGNEQFF. This rearrangement joins TRBV6-5 to TRBJ2-1, with no clear D. The germline CDR1 and CDR2 sequences are MNHEY and SVGAGI. V was pared by 2 bases and J by 6 bases, with 11 bases between. The CDR3 is 14 amino acids.

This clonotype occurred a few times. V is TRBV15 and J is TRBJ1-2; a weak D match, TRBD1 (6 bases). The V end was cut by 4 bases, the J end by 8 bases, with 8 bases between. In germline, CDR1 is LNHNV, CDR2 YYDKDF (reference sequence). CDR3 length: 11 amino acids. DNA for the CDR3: TGTGCCACCAGCACAGGGGAGGGCTACACCTTC. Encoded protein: CATSTGEGYTF.

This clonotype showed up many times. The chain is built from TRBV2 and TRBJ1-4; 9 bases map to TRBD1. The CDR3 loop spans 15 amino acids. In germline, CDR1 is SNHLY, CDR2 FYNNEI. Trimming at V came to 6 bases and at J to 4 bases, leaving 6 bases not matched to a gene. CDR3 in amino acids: CASRGRDRDNEKLFF. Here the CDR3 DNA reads TGTGCCAGCAGGGGAAGGGACAGGGATAATGAAAAACTGTTTTTT.

The DNA for the CDR3 is TGTGCCAGCAGTGAAGTACAGAATCTCTATGGCTACACCTTC. Its translation is CASSEVQNLYGYTF. The chain joins TRBV6-1 to TRBJ1-2; D not resolved. The CDR3 is 14 residues long. The germline V gene encodes CDR1 MNHNS and CDR2 SASEGT. With 1 base removed from V and 4 bases from J, the gap between germline ends came to 10 bases.

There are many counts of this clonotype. CDR3 sequence (DNA): TGCGCCAGCAGCCAAGAAGGCAGGCAGGGGGATACGCAGTATTTT. This gives the protein CASSQEGRQGDTQYF. V and J are TRBV4-3 and TRBJ2-3; D is possibly TRBD1 (6 bases). The germline V and J ends were trimmed by 0 bases and 6 bases, with 13 bases remaining between them. The CDR3 length is 15 residues. From germline, CDR1 is LGHNA and CDR2 YSLEER.

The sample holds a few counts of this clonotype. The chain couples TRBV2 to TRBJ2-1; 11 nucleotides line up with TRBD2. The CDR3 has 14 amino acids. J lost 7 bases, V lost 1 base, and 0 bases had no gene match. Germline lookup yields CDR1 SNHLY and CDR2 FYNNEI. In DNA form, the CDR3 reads TGTGCCAGCAGTGAAGGGACTAGCGGGAATGAGCAGTTCTTC. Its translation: CASSEGTSGNEQFF.

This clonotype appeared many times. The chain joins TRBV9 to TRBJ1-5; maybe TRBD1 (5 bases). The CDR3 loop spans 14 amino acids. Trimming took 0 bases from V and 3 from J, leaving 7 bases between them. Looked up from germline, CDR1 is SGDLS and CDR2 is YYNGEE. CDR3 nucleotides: TGTGCCAGCAGCGTAGGAGGGGCCAATCAGCCCCAGCATTTT. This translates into CASSVGGANQPQHF.

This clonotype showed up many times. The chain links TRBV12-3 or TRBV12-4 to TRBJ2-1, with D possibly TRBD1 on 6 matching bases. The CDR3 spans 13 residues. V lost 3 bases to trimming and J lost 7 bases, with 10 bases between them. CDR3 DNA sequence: TGTGCCAGCAGTTTGGGGGCCTTGAATGAGCAGTTCTTC. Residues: CASSLGALNEQFF.

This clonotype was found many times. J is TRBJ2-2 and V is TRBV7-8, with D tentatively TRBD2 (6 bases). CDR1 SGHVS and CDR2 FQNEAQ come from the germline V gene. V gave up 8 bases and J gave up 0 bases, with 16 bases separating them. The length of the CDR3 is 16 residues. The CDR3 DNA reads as TGTGCCAGCGGGCTAGGAGGGCTAGCGAACACCGGGGAGCTGTTTTTT. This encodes CASGLGGLANTGELFF.

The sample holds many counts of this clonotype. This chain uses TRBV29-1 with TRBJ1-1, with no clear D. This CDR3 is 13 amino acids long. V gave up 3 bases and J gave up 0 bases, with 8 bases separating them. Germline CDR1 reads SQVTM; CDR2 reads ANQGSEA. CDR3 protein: CSVEPGVNTEAFF. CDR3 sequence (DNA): TGCAGCGTTGAGCCCGGGGTGAACACTGAAGCTTTCTTT.

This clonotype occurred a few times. The CDR3 nucleotides are TGTGCCAGCAGCCCCAGTTCCGCAGATACGCAGTATTTT. As protein: CASSPSSADTQYF. The V call is TRBV9, the J call TRBJ2-3; no reliable D call. V shed 4 bases and J shed 4 bases, with 10 bases lying between them. The germline V gene encodes CDR1 SGDLS and CDR2 YYNGEE. The CDR3 sequence is 13 residues long.

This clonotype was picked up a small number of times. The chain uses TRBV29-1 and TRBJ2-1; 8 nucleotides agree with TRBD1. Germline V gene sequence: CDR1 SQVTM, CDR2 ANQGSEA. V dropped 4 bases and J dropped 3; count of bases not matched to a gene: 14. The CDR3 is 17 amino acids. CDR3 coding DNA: TGCAGCGTTGGGGACAGGATCTTCGGTCAAGGCTACAATGAGCAGTTCTTC. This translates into CSVGDRIFGQGYNEQFF.

The CDR3 loop reads CASSQQPLAGHTDTQYF. As DNA, the CDR3 is TGCGCCAGCAGCCAACAGCCCCTAGCGGGGCACACAGATACGCAGTATTTT. The rearrangement joins TRBV4-1 to TRBJ2-3, with 9 bases matching TRBD2. The junction had 8 bases not matched to a gene; V was cut back by 2 bases and J by 2 bases. Germline values: CDR1 MGHRA, CDR2 YSYEKL. CDR3 size: 17 residues.